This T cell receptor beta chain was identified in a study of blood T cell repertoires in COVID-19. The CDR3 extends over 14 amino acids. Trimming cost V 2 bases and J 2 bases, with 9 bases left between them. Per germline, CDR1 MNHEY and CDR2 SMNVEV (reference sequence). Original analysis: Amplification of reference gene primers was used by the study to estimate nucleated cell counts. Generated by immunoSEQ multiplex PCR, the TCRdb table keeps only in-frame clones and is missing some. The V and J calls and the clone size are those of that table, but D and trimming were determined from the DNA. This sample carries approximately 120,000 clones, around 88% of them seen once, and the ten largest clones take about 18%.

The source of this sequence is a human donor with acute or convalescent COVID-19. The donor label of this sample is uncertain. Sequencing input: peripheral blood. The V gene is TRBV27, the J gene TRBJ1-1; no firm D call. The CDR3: CASSLGGRNTEAFF. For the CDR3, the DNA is TGTGCCAGCAGTTTAGGAGGACGAAACACTGAAGCTTTCTTT.